A selection of T cell receptor beta chains follows, all from one sample in a study of sequential checkpoint blockade in melanoma. Data came from immunoSEQ multiplex PCR; TCRdb stores just in-frame clones and leaves some out. The sample includes roughly 3,700 clones, more than 20% of them seen just once. The source was tumor tissue (inferred from file names), collected from a patient given nivolumab and ipilimumab in sequence. Every receptor here comes from a human donor with melanoma. Each CDR3 is given with its conserved first and last residue. The D gene is left open where the match is weak. Clone size is stated in some rows and not others, as once, few, many or a class when expanded.

CDR3 protein | CDR3 DNA | J gene | D gene | V gene | clone size
CASGPLYNEQFF | TGTGCCAGCGGACCTCTGTACAATGAGCAGTTCTTC | TRBJ2-1 | . | TRBV6-8 | few
CASSFTRWDTQYF | TGTGCCAGCAGCTTTACCAGGTGGGATACGCAGTATTTT | TRBJ2-3 | . | TRBV7-1 | .
CASSNGTSGQETQYF | TGCGCCAGCAGCAACGGGACTAGCGGCCAAGAGACCCAGTACTTC | TRBJ2-5 | TRBD2 | TRBV5-1 | .
CASSPGGHGYTF | TGCGCCAGCAGCCCCGGGGGCCATGGCTACACCTTC | TRBJ1-2 | . | TRBV4-1 | medium-sized
CASSFPQGAGNQPQHF | TGTGCCAGCAGTTTCCCCCAGGGGGCGGGAAATCAGCCCCAGCATTTT | TRBJ1-5 | TRBD1 | TRBV28 | .
CASRNPRGGYTF | TGTGCCAGCAGAAATCCCCGGGGTGGCTACACCTTC | TRBJ1-2 | . | TRBV6-8 | .
CASSLSGVGRWDEQYF | TGTGCCAGCAGCTTGTCCGGGGTTGGCAGGTGGGACGAGCAGTACTTC | TRBJ2-7 | . | TRBV11-3 | few
CASGSGIAGELFF | TGTGCCAGCGGTTCAGGGATCGCCGGGGAGCTGTTTTTT | TRBJ2-2 | . | TRBV6-8 | few
CASSQSDGGYEQYF | TGCGCCAGCAGCCAATCGGACGGGGGATACGAGCAGTACTTC | TRBJ2-7 | . | TRBV4-1 | medium-sized
CASRSFVGQPQHF | TGTGCCAGCAGATCTTTTGTAGGTCAGCCCCAGCATTTT | TRBJ1-5 | . | TRBV6-8 | few
CASSLGIQGNAGELFF | TGCGCCAGCAGCTTGGGAATTCAGGGAAACGCCGGGGAGCTGTTTTTT | TRBJ2-2 | . | TRBV5-1 | .
CASSLGPNTGELFF | TGTGCCAGCAGCCTGGGACCAAACACCGGGGAGCTGTTTTTT | TRBJ2-2 | . | TRBV6-8 | medium-sized
CASSLEGWDSGNTIYF | TGTGCCAGCAGCTTGGAGGGCTGGGACTCTGGAAACACCATATATTTT | TRBJ1-3 | . | TRBV11-3 | medium-sized
CASSKGERNYGYTF | TGTGCCAGTAGCAAAGGGGAGAGGAACTATGGCTACACCTTC | TRBJ1-2 | . | TRBV19 | .
CASSYSGQPQHF | TGTGCCAGCAGTTACTCGGGCCAGCCCCAGCATTTT | TRBJ1-5 | . | TRBV6-8 | .
CASNLQGAEETQYF | TGTGCCAGCAATCTCCAGGGGGCTGAAGAGACCCAGTACTTC | TRBJ2-5 | TRBD1 | TRBV6-8 | .
CASSATPQETQYF | TGTGCCAGCAGCGCCACCCCCCAAGAGACCCAGTACTTC | TRBJ2-5 | . | TRBV9 | medium-sized
CASSPRTGNDSPLHF | TGTGCCAGCAGCCCTAGGACAGGGAACGATTCACCCCTCCACTTT | TRBJ1-6 | TRBD1 | TRBV6-8 | few
CASSYPTSGRSSRTDTQYF | TGTGCCAGCAGTTACCCCACTAGCGGGAGAAGCTCTCGCACAGATACGCAGTATTTT | TRBJ2-3 | TRBD2 | TRBV6-8 | few